These 20 T cell receptor beta chains came from one sample sequenced in a study of OX40 agonist ivuxolimab in advanced cancers. Method: immunoSEQ multiplex PCR; TCRdb's copy keeps in-frame clones and lacks some. This sample yields more than 11,000 clones, of which 77% are seen a single time; under 35% belongs to the top ten. Sequencing used CD4+ or CD8+ T cells sorted from blood, obtained in a trial of the OX40 agonist ivuxolimab. These receptors were obtained from an adult with an advanced solid tumor such as melanoma, head and neck, liver or kidney cancer.

The chain has TRBV10-3 and TRBJ2-7, with D perhaps TRBD2 (5 bases). Germline CDR1 reads ENHRY; CDR2 reads SYGVKD. The CDR3 totals 11 residues. The V end was cut by 10 bases, the J end by 4 bases, with 11 bases between. The CDR3 loop reads CATHTGYEQYF. CDR3 bases: TGTGCCACCCACACGGGATACGAGCAGTACTTC.

The chain joins TRBV2 to TRBJ2-7; possibly TRBD2 for D (6 bases). V was cut by 6 bases and J by 6 bases, with 18 bases left in between. CDR3 length: 14 amino acids. Germline V gene data show CDR1 as SNHLY and CDR2 as FYNNEI. The CDR3 DNA reads as TGTGCCAGCAGCGTCAACGGAGGGCCATCCGAGCAGTACTTC. Protein sequence: CASSVNGGPSEQYF. Combining the CDR3 with reference TRBV2 and TRBJ2-7 gives the whole variable domain EPEVTQTPSHQVTQMGQEVILRCVPISNHLYFYWYRQILGQKVEFLVSFYNNEISEKSEIFDDQFSVERPDGSNFTLKIRSTKLEDSAMYFCASSVNGGPSEQYFGPGTRLTVT.

The gene calls are TRBV4-2 and TRBJ2-7; 8 nucleotides match TRBD2. CDR3 length: 16 amino acids. With 2 bases clipped from V and 2 bases from J, the junction kept 8 bases outside the gene matches. The germline gives CDR1 LGHNA, CDR2 YNFKEQ. In nucleotides, the CDR3 is TGTGCCAGCAGCCAACAGGCTAGCGGGTTTCCCTACGAGCAGTACTTC. Amino acids: CASSQQASGFPYEQYF.

This sequence joins TRBV5-1 and TRBJ1-2; the D is unclear. The V gene lost 0 bases and the J gene lost 3 bases, with 9 bases spanning the gap. The CDR3 has 14 amino acids. The germline V gene encodes CDR1 SGHRS and CDR2 YFSETQ. Here the CDR3 DNA reads TGCGCCAGCAGCTTGGGTTCTTCCGACTATGGCTACACCTTC. This gives the protein CASSLGSSDYGYTF.

V and J are TRBV2 and TRBJ1-2; 12 bases line up with TRBD1. The CDR3 extends over 16 amino acids. Germline values: CDR1 SNHLY, CDR2 FYNNEI. The junction had 9 bases not matched to a gene; V was cut back by 7 bases and J by 3 bases. CDR3 bases: TGTGCCAGCAAATCCCGGGACAGGGGGCGAGACTATGGCTACACCTTC. Protein: CASKSRDRGRDYGYTF.

The gene calls are TRBV7-8 and TRBJ1-4, with 12 bases aligning to TRBD1. The CDR3 is 19 residues long. Germline lookup yields CDR1 SGHVS and CDR2 FQNEAQ. Unmatched junction bases numbered 12, after V lost 6 bases and J lost 1 base. CDR3 residues: CASSPPPGTGGETNEKLFF. Here the CDR3 DNA reads TGTGCCAGCAGTCCTCCACCAGGGACAGGGGGCGAAACTAATGAAAAACTGTTTTTT.

This clone was counted once. This sequence joins TRBV2 and TRBJ2-5; TRBD2 aligns across 11 bases. Germline V gene sequence: CDR1 SNHLY, CDR2 FYNNEI. The CDR3 covers 16 residues. Trimming removed 2 bases from V and 9 bases from J; junction bases left unmatched: 11. This CDR3 reads CASSESTSGSWEAQYF. CDR3 sequence (DNA): TGTGCCAGCAGTGAAAGTACTAGCGGGAGTTGGGAGGCCCAGTACTTC.

V usage is TRBV2 and J usage is TRBJ2-3, with TRBD2 as a possible D gene (6 bases). Germline CDR1 reads SNHLY; CDR2 reads FYNNEI. CDR3 length: 15 amino acids. Between the trimmed V and J ends, which lost 4 bases and 8 bases, there was a span of 19 bases. The DNA for the CDR3 is TGTGCCAGCAGTGGTGTTAGCGGACACTCGGGTACGCAGTATTTT. This codes for CASSGVSGHSGTQYF.

V and J are TRBV6-4 and TRBJ2-1; D possibly corresponds to TRBD2 (6 bases). CDR1 is MRHNA and CDR2 is SNTAGT in the germline V gene. CDR3 size: 15 residues. V gave up 5 bases and J gave up 6 bases, with 17 bases separating them. The CDR3 region has the DNA TGTGCCAGCAGTCACTGGGCTAGCGAGGGCAATGAGCAGTTCTTC. Amino acid sequence: CASSHWASEGNEQFF.

The chain links TRBV2 to TRBJ2-6; perhaps D is TRBD1 or TRBD2 (6 bases each). Trimming shortened V by 3 bases and J by 2 bases, and 11 bases separated the two germline ends. Germline values: CDR1 SNHLY, CDR2 FYNNEI. CDR3 length: 16 amino acids. CDR3 in DNA: TGTGCCAGCAGTGATCATAGGGGGGCTGGGGCCAACGTCCTGACTTTC. Amino acids: CASSDHRGAGANVLTF.

This clone qualifies as medium-sized. The gene calls are TRBV27 and TRBJ2-7; TRBD2 agrees at 14 bases. There are 17 residues in the CDR3. CDR1 is MNHEY and CDR2 is SMNVEV in the germline V gene (reference sequence). V was pared by 0 bases and J by 0 bases, with 1 base of the junction left unmatched. The CDR3 protein is CASSLSGLAGGSYEQYF. The DNA for the CDR3 is TGTGCCAGCAGTTTATCCGGACTAGCGGGAGGCTCCTACGAGCAGTACTTC.

Of note for this clone: One end of the junction does not line up with germline, which may come from a read error. The V call is TRBV7-6, the J call TRBJ1-1, with D possibly matching TRBD1 (5 bases). This CDR3 has 13 amino acids. The germline gives CDR1 SGHVS, CDR2 FNYEAQ. Written as DNA, the CDR3 is TGTGCCAGCAGCCTAGCGGGGCGTCATGAAGCTTTCTTT. Protein: CASSLAGRHEAFF.

The rearrangement links TRBV5-4 to TRBJ2-3; tentative D call: TRBD1 (5 bases). The CDR3 has 16 residues. Germline-derived CDR1 and CDR2 are SGHNT and YYREEE (reference sequence). Deletions cut 2 bases from V and 0 bases from J, with 13 bases between. Here the CDR3 DNA reads TGTGCCAGCAGCTTCCCAGCCAGGGAAAGCACAGATACGCAGTATTTT. Protein sequence: CASSFPARESTDTQYF.

J is TRBJ2-7 and V is TRBV5-4; 16 bases map to TRBD2. Germline V gives CDR1 SGHNT, CDR2 YYREEE (reference sequence). The V segment lost 4 bases and the J segment 6 bases; nucleotides outside the gene matches: 7. This CDR3 region has 16 residues. The DNA of the CDR3 is TGTGCCAGCAGCGAGGGACTAGCGGGAGGGCCGATCGAGCAGTACTTC. It translates to CASSEGLAGGPIEQYF.

The chain carries TRBV9 and TRBJ1-2, with 10 bases aligning to TRBD1. The CDR3 spans 13 residues. The germline V gene has CDR1 SGDLS and CDR2 YYNGEE. With V trimmed by 4 bases and J by 8 bases, 5 bases remained unmatched. The CDR3 loop is CASSMTGGDGYTF. In DNA, the CDR3 is TGTGCCAGCAGCATGACAGGGGGCGACGGCTACACCTTC.

The chain couples TRBV29-1 to TRBJ1-2, with TRBD1 as a possible D gene (6 bases). Germline CDR1 is SQVTM and CDR2 is ANQGSEA. V dropped 1 base and J dropped 3 bases, with 12 bases sitting between them. The CDR3 is made up of 14 amino acids. CDR3 residues: CSVEVGGRDYGYTF. In DNA, the CDR3 is TGCAGCGTTGAAGTGGGGGGGCGCGACTATGGCTACACCTTC.

The V gene is TRBV27, the J gene TRBJ2-5; D is unclear. Germline values: CDR1 MNHEY, CDR2 SMNVEV (reference sequence). V was trimmed by 6 bases and J by 5 bases, leaving 13 bases between them. This CDR3 is 13 amino acids long. CDR3 protein: CASSDQVQETQYF. Written as DNA, the CDR3 is TGTGCCAGCAGCGATCAGGTACAGGAGACCCAGTACTTC.

The chain carries TRBV6-5 and TRBJ1-1; the match to TRBD1 covers 9 bases. This CDR3 contains 14 residues. The junction had 2 bases not matched to a gene; V was cut back by 5 bases and J by 1 base. In germline, CDR1 is MNHEY, CDR2 SVGAGI. In DNA, the CDR3 is TGTGCCAGCAGTCTGGGACAGGGGAACACTGAAGCTTTCTTT. This sequence encodes CASSLGQGNTEAFF.

This clone was counted only a few times. The chain couples TRBV23-1 to TRBJ2-7; D unclear. TRBV23-1 is filed as an ORF, its function uncertain. The CDR3 is 12 amino acids. Between the trimmed V and J ends, which lost 8 bases and 0 bases, there was a span of 8 bases. The CDR3 spells CASSLGSYEQYF. In DNA, the CDR3 is TGCGCCAGCTCACTCGGCTCCTACGAGCAGTACTTC.

CDR3 nucleotides: TGTGCCAGCAGCCGGACAGGGGGCGGGAATCCTTCGGGCGAGCAGTACTTC. Its protein product is CASSRTGGGNPSGEQYF. The chain carries TRBV7-9 and TRBJ2-7; the match to TRBD1 covers 11 bases. The CDR3 totals 17 residues. The germline CDR1 and CDR2 sequences are SEHNR and FQNEAQ (reference sequence). V lost 5 bases, J lost 6 bases, and 15 bases stayed unmatched.